The clone carrying this TCR beta chain has a single count. Trimming left V 6 bases short and J 1 base short, with 16 bases between. This CDR3 region has 15 residues. CDR1 is GTSNPN and CDR2 is SVGIG in the germline V gene (reference sequence). Sequencing used immunoSEQ multiplex PCR; TCRdb keeps in-frame clones, though not all of them. Of nearly 110,000 clones listed, 90% are singletons. The sample is drawn from a study of OX40 agonist ivuxolimab in advanced cancers. Study in general: People in dose escalation had one of these cancers: hepatocellular carcinoma, melanoma, renal cell or head and neck cancer.

This sequence joins TRBV30 and TRBJ2-4; D call uncertain. This receptor was obtained from an adult with an advanced solid tumor such as melanoma, head and neck, liver or kidney cancer. Material: CD4+ or CD8+ T cells sorted from blood, obtained in a trial of the OX40 agonist ivuxolimab. CDR3 amino acids: CACDTAGGAKNIQYF. CDR3 nucleotides: TGTGCCTGCGACACCGCCGGTGGGGCCAAAAACATTCAGTACTTC.